This T cell receptor beta chain comes out of a study of blood T cell repertoires in COVID-19. Study background: Both acute and convalescent COVID-19 samples were obtained from the United States, Italy and Spain.

Germline CDR1 LNHDA, CDR2 SQIVND (reference sequence). The CDR3 totals 15 residues. The J segment lost 0 bases and the V segment lost 1 base, leaving 2 bases of the junction unmatched. Authors' analysis steps: Amplification from reference gene primers served as the basis for estimated nucleated cell counts. Data came from immunoSEQ multiplex PCR; TCRdb stores just in-frame clones and leaves some out. D and trimming come from the DNA, and the V and J calls and clone size come from that table. Counted here are around 30,000 clones, roughly four fifths occurring once; the ten biggest clones make up approximately 23%.

Sequencing was done on a sample of peripheral blood. The chain links TRBV19 to TRBJ2-7; 8 bases map to TRBD1. The sequence came from a human donor in a cohort sampled during active COVID-19. The CDR3 DNA is TGTGCCAGTAGTATAGGACAGGGGTTCTCCTACGAGCAGTACTTC. Translated: CASSIGQGFSYEQYF.